A single count supports the clone carrying this T cell receptor (beta chain). Generated by immunoSEQ multiplex PCR, the TCRdb table keeps only in-frame clones and is missing some. The sample has 40,000 or so clones; approximately 70% are singletons. The record originates from a study of blood T cell repertoires in COVID-19. The overall study: PBMCs, B-cell-depleted T cells, or T cells provided the cDNA or gDNA that made up the material.

This sequence was found in a man aged 80 or over with acute or convalescent COVID-19. The source material was peripheral blood.

In nucleotides, the CDR3 is TGCGCCAGCAGCACCGGTGGGGGGAGCGGCACAGATACGCAGTATTTT. This gives the protein CASSTGGGSGTDTQYF. The genes are TRBV5-1 and TRBJ2-3; tentatively, D is TRBD2 (6 bases). With 4 bases removed from V and 1 base from J, the gap between germline ends came to 16 bases. The CDR3 consists of 16 residues. Germline CDR1 is SGHRS and CDR2 is YFSETQ.